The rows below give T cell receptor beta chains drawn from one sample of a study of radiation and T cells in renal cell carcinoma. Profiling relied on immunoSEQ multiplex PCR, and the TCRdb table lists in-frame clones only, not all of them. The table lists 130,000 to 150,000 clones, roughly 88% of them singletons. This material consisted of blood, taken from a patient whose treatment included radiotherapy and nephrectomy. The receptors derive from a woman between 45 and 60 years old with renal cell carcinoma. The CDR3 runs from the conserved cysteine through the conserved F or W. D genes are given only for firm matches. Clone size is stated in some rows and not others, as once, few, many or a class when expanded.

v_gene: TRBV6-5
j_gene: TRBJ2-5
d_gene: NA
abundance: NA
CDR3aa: CASSDWRGTETQYF
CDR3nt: TGTGCCAGCAGCGACTGGCGGGGAACTGAGACCCAGTACTTC

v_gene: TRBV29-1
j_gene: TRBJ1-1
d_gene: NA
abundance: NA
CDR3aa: CSVEGRSGNTEAFF
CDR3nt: TGCAGCGTTGAGGGACGGAGCGGGAACACTGAAGCTTTCTTT

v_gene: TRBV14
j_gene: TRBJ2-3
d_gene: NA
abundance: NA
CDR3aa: CASSPLGGGTTDTQYF
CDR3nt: TGTGCCAGCAGCCCCCTTGGTGGAGGAACCACAGATACGCAGTATTTT

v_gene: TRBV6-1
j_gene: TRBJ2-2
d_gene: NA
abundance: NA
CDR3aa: CASSVITGELFF
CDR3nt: TGTGCCAGCAGTGTTATCACCGGGGAGCTGTTTTTT

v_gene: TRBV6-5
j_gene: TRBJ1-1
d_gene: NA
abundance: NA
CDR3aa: CASSYALSGNTEAFF
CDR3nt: TGTGCCAGCAGTTACGCCCTTTCAGGGAACACTGAAGCTTTCTTT

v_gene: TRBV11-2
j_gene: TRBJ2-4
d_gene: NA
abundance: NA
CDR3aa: CASSLDPTLAKNIQYF
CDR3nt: TGTGCCAGCAGCTTAGACCCAACACTAGCCAAAAACATTCAGTACTTC

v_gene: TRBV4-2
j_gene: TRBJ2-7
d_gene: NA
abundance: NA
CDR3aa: CASSQDAYEQYF
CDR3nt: TGTGCCAGCAGCCAAGATGCCTACGAGCAGTACTTC

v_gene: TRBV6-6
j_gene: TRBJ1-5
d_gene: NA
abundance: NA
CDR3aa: CASMERTNQPQHF
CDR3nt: TGTGCCAGCATGGAGAGAACCAATCAGCCCCAGCATTTT

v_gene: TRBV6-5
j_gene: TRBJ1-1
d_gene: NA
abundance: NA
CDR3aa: CASSSRLNEAFF
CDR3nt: TGTGCCAGCAGTTCTAGGTTGAATGAAGCTTTCTTT

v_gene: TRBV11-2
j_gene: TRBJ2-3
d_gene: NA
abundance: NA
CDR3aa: CASSPDTDTQYF
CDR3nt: TGTGCCAGCAGCCCGGACACAGATACGCAGTATTTT

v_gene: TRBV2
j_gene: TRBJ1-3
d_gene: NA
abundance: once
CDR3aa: CASNSETVSGNTIYF
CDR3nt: TGTGCCAGCAATTCAGAAACCGTCTCTGGAAACACCATATATTTT

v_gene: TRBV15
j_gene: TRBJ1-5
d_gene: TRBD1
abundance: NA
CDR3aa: CATSGRTDRGSNQPQHF
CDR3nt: TGTGCCACCAGCGGCCGGACCGACAGGGGGAGCAATCAGCCCCAGCATTTT

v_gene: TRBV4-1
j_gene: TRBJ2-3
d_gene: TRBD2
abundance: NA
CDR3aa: CASSYWASGDYTDTQYF
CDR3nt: TGCGCCAGCAGCTACTGGGCTAGCGGGGATTACACAGATACGCAGTATTTT

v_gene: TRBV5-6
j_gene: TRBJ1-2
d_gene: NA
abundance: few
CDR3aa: CASSPTTNYGYTF
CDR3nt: TGTGCCAGCAGCCCTACTACTAACTATGGCTACACCTTC

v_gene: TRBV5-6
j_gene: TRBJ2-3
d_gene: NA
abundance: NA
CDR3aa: CASSLDGTALYTDTQYF
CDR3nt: TGTGCCAGCAGCTTGGATGGGACCGCTTTATACACAGATACGCAGTATTTT

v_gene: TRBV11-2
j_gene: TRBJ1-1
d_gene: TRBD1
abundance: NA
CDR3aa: CASSYGTGGNTEAFF
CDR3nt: TGTGCCAGCAGCTACGGGACAGGAGGGAACACTGAAGCTTTCTTT

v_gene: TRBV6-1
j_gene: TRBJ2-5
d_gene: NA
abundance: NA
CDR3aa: CASSEALGGIQETQYF
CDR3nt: TGTGCCAGCAGTGAAGCGCTTGGGGGGATCCAAGAGACCCAGTACTTC

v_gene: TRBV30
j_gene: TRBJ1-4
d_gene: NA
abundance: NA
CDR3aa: CAWRSGPGGEKLFF
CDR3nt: TGTGCCTGGAGATCGGGGCCGGGAGGCGAAAAACTGTTTTTT

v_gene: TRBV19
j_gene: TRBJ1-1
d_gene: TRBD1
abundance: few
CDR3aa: CASGQVGTEAFF
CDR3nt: TGTGCCAGTGGACAGGTAGGCACTGAAGCTTTCTTT

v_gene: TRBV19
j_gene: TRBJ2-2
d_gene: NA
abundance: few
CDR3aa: CASTGTLANTGELFF
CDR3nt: TGTGCCAGTACCGGGACTCTCGCGAACACCGGGGAGCTGTTTTTT

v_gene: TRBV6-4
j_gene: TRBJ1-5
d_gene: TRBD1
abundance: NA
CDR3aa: CASSESGTGQPQHF
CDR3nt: TGTGCCAGCAGTGAATCCGGGACAGGCCAGCCCCAGCATTTT

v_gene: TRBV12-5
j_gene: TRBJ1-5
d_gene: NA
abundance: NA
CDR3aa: CASRLGSNQPQHF
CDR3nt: TGTGCTAGCCGACTTGGGAGCAATCAGCCCCAGCATTTT

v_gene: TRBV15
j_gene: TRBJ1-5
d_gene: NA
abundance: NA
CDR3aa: CATSGPGGSNQPQHF
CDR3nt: TGTGCCACCAGCGGACCGGGAGGTAGCAATCAGCCCCAGCATTTT

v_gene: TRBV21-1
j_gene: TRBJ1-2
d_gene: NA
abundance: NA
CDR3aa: CASSKFDRGVLVGLSRTWGYTF
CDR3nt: TGTGCCAGCAGCAAATTCGACCGAGGGGTTTTAGTGGGACTTTCCCGCACTTGGGGCTACACCTTC

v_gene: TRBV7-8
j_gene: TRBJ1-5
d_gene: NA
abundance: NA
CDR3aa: CASNTGLNSNQPQHF
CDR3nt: TGTGCCAGCAATACAGGGCTGAATAGCAATCAGCCCCAGCATTTT

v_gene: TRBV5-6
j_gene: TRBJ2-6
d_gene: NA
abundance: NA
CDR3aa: CASSFGGGGANVLTF
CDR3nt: TGTGCCAGCAGCTTTGGTGGAGGTGGGGCCAACGTCCTGACTTTC

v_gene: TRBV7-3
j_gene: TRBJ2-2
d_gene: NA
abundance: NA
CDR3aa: CASRKVRESGELFF
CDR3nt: TGTGCCAGCAGAAAAGTCAGGGAATCCGGGGAGCTGTTTTTT

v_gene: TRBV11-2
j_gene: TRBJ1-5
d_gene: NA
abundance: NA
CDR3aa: CASSLNSRNQPQHF
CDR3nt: TGTGCCAGCAGCTTAAACAGCCGCAATCAGCCCCAGCATTTT

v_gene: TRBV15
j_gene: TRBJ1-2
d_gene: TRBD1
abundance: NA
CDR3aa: CATSSQGEGDGYTF
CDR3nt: TGTGCCACCAGCAGTCAGGGGGAGGGCGATGGCTACACCTTC

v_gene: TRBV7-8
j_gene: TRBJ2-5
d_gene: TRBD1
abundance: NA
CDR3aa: CASSLTGGEETQYF
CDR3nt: TGTGCCAGCAGCTTAACAGGGGGCGAAGAGACCCAGTACTTC

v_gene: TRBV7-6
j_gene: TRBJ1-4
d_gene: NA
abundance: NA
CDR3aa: CASSLNTGNNEKLFF
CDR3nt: TGTGCCAGCAGCTTAAATACAGGCAATAATGAAAAACTGTTTTTT

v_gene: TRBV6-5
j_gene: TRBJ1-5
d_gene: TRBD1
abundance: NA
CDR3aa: CASSPMDRYNQPQHF
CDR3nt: TGTGCCAGCAGTCCAATGGACAGGTACAATCAGCCCCAGCATTTT

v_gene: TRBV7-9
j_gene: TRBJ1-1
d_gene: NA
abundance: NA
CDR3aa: CASSATGNTEAFF
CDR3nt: TGTGCCAGCAGCGCTACAGGAAACACTGAAGCTTTCTTT

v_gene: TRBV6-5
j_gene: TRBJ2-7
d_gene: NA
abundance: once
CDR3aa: CASSYVFGAAYEQYF
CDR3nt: TGTGCCAGCAGTTACGTCTTCGGCGCCGCCTACGAGCAGTACTTC

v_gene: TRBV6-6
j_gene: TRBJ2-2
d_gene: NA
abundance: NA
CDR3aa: CASNSGQSHTGELFF
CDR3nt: TGTGCCAGCAACTCAGGACAGTCCCACACCGGGGAGCTGTTTTTT

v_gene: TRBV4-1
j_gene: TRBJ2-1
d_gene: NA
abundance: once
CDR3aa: CASSLRDSTYNEQFF
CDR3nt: TGCGCCAGCAGCCTTCGGGACTCAACCTACAATGAGCAGTTCTTC